The 23 T cell receptor beta chains given below trace back to one sample, sequenced in a study of cytomegalovirus exposure and HLA in healthy donors. The assay was immunoSEQ multiplex PCR, and TCRdb's table has in-frame clones only and misses some. This sample has roughly 200,000 clones; approximately 89% occur once, and the top ten carry less than 9.5%. Sequencing used PBMCs. The receptors here all came from a man aged 25 to 45 in good health and CMV-seropositive.

This sequence joins TRBV4-3 and TRBJ2-3; 10 nucleotides agree with TRBD1. With V trimmed by 4 bases and J by 1 base, 8 bases remained unmatched. This CDR3 is built from 17 residues. Germline V gene data show CDR1 as LGHNA and CDR2 as YSLEER. CDR3 DNA: TGCGCCAGCAGCCCCCAGACAGGGGGCGATGGCACAGATACGCAGTATTTT. Residues: CASSPQTGGDGTDTQYF.

The chain couples TRBV5-1 to TRBJ2-5; TRBD2 agrees at 9 bases. This CDR3 has 16 amino acids. V lost 0 bases to trimming and J lost 1 base; unmatched junction nucleotides: 4. Germline V lookup: CDR1 SGHRS, CDR2 YFSETQ. The CDR3 loop reads CASSLGLAGVQETQYF. The CDR3 nucleotides read TGCGCCAGCAGCTTGGGGTTAGCGGGGGTCCAAGAGACCCAGTACTTC.

The chain employs TRBV5-1 and TRBJ2-1, with TRBD2 matching 10 bases. Germline trimming cut 5 bases from V and 5 bases from J; bases unmatched to any gene: 1. Germline lookup yields CDR1 SGHRS and CDR2 YFSETQ. This CDR3 comprises 13 residues. Here the CDR3 DNA reads TGCGCCAGCAGACTAGCGGGGAACAATGAGCAGTTCTTC. Translating gives CASRLAGNNEQFF.

This chain uses TRBV27 with TRBJ1-1; D is uncertain. CDR3 length: 14 amino acids. V was shortened by 6 bases and J by 1 base, with 12 bases between the two germline ends. CDR1 is MNHEY and CDR2 is SMNVEV in the germline V gene (reference sequence). CDR3 nucleotides: TGTGCCAGCAGCCAGCCCCCTTCGAACACTGAAGCTTTCTTT. Encoded protein: CASSQPPSNTEAFF.

V usage is TRBV30 and J usage is TRBJ1-5; 7 nucleotides match TRBD1. The CDR3 has 14 residues. Germline lookup yields CDR1 GTSNPN and CDR2 SVGIG (reference sequence). V shed 4 bases, J shed 4 bases, and the junction held 7 bases outside the gene matches. CDR3 region: CAWNLYRGNQPQHF. The CDR3 DNA sequence: TGTGCCTGGAACCTCTACAGGGGAAATCAGCCCCAGCATTTT.

The rearrangement links TRBV9 to TRBJ2-7; D unclear. CDR1 SGDLS and CDR2 YYNGEE come from the germline V gene. Trimming removed 0 bases at V and 3 bases at J, with 10 bases between. The CDR3 is 14 residues long. The CDR3: CASSVEIGNYEQYF. The CDR3 DNA reads TGTGCCAGCAGCGTAGAAATAGGGAACTACGAGCAGTACTTC.

This clone was seen once. The gene calls are TRBV6-5 and TRBJ2-3, with TRBD2 matching over 7 bases. V trimming: 7 bases; J trimming: 1 base; junction bases outside the gene matches: 2. Germline values: CDR1 MNHEY, CDR2 SVGAGI. This CDR3 is built from 13 residues. The DNA for the CDR3 is TGTGCCAGCAAGAGCGGGGGCACAGATACGCAGTATTTT. Protein product: CASKSGGTDTQYF.

This clone was seen a single time. V and J are TRBV4-1 and TRBJ1-1; D not certain. This CDR3 spans 16 amino acids. Germline V gene lookup returns CDR1 MGHRA and CDR2 YSYEKL. V was cut by 0 bases and J by 0 bases, with 11 bases left in between. The CDR3 DNA follows: TGCGCCAGCAGCCAAGATTGGCCACGGATGAACACTGAAGCTTTCTTT. Translating gives CASSQDWPRMNTEAFF.

Worth noting for this clone: Mismatch with germline at one junction end may stem from a read error. This chain connects TRBV7-3 to TRBJ2-2, with D hard to call. Germline values: CDR1 SGHTA, CDR2 FQGTGA. The length of the CDR3 is 14 residues. The CDR3 DNA follows: TGTGCCAGCAGCCTAACAGCGAACACCGGGGAGCTGTTTTTT. It translates to CASSLTANTGELFF.

The table lists this clone with a count of one. The rearrangement uses TRBV27 and TRBJ1-2; D is unresolved. V lost 2 bases and J lost 1, with 11 bases in between. Germline values: CDR1 MNHEY, CDR2 SMNVEV (reference sequence). The CDR3 length is 15 residues. The CDR3 protein is CASSLLGRINYGYTF. The CDR3 bases are TGTGCCAGCAGTTTACTAGGACGGATTAACTATGGCTACACCTTC.

The chain couples TRBV30 to TRBJ2-3, with 7 bases aligning to TRBD1. CDR3 size: 13 residues. Germline CDR1 GTSNPN, CDR2 SVGIG (reference sequence). Trimming at V came to 2 bases and at J to 4 bases, leaving 3 bases not matched to a gene. CDR3 sequence: CAWSTGVPDTQYF. As DNA, the CDR3 is TGTGCCTGGAGTACAGGGGTCCCAGATACGCAGTATTTT. The variable domain in full, completed from reference TRBV30 and TRBJ2-3, reads SQTIHQWPATLVQPVGSPLSLECTVEGTSNPNLYWYRQAAGRGLQLLFYSVGIGQISSEVPQNLSASRPQDRQFILSSKKLLLSDSGFYLCAWSTGVPDTQYFGPGTRLTVL.

The V and J genes are TRBV19 and TRBJ2-7; 7 positions agree with TRBD2. The CDR3 loop spans 15 amino acids. Per germline, CDR1 LNHDA and CDR2 SQIVND (reference sequence). V lost 5 bases to trimming and J lost 1 base; unmatched junction nucleotides: 8. CDR3 sequence: CASSRSGGPSYEQYF. The CDR3 coding sequence is TGTGCCAGTAGTCGATCGGGGGGTCCTTCCTACGAGCAGTACTTC.

The chain carries TRBV4-1 and TRBJ2-1; tentative D call: TRBD1 (7 bases). The V end lost 2 bases, the J end lost 5 bases, and 16 bases lay between the germline ends. The CDR3 totals 16 residues. CDR1 MGHRA and CDR2 YSYEKL come from the germline V gene. The CDR3 DNA follows: TGCGCCAGCAGCCAAAGACAGGGTAGCGGCGACAATGAGCAGTTCTTC. It yields the protein CASSQRQGSGDNEQFF.

The chain recombines TRBV28 with TRBJ1-2; maybe TRBD1 (6 bases). V dropped 3 bases and J dropped 6 bases, with 17 bases sitting between them. Germline CDR1 and CDR2: MDHEN and SYDVKM. CDR3 size: 15 residues. The CDR3: CASSFINRVVDGYTF. Here the CDR3 DNA reads TGTGCCAGCAGTTTTATTAACAGGGTTGTTGATGGCTACACCTTC.

The chain recombines TRBV5-6 with TRBJ2-2, with D perhaps TRBD1 or TRBD2 (5 bases each). The V gene's germline CDR1 is SGHDT and CDR2 YYEEEE. The CDR3 loop spans 14 amino acids. V shed 2 bases and J shed 8 bases, with 13 bases lying between them. CDR3 in amino acids: CASSFPGATGELFF. The CDR3 nucleotides read TGTGCCAGCAGCTTCCCCGGGGCGACTGGGGAGCTGTTTTTT.

The chain employs TRBV7-9 and TRBJ2-5, with unresolved D. Germline loops: CDR1 SEHNR, CDR2 FQNEAQ (reference sequence). The CDR3 is 13 residues long. V lost 5 bases, J lost 7 bases, and 14 bases lay in between. CDR3 in amino acids: CASSNSSEATQYF. In nucleotides, the CDR3 is TGTGCCAGCAGCAACAGCTCTGAGGCGACCCAGTACTTC. Full variable domain (rest looked up from reference TRBV7-9 and TRBJ2-5): DTGVSQNPRHKITKRGQNVTFRCDPISEHNRLYWYRQTLGQGPEFLTYFQNEAQLEKSRLLSDRFSAERPKGSFSTLEIQRTEQGDSAMYLCASSNSSEATQYFGPGTRLLVL.

This clone has a handful of counts. The chain carries TRBV7-3 and TRBJ1-2; 8 bases match TRBD1. Looked up from germline, CDR1 is SGHTA and CDR2 is FQGTGA. The ends lost 5 bases at V and 6 bases at J; junction bases unmatched: 5. The CDR3 covers 13 residues. CDR3 nucleotides: TGTGCCAGCAGCCCGCAGGGGGCGCATGGCTACACCTTC. Translating it yields CASSPQGAHGYTF.

The J gene is TRBJ2-7, the V gene TRBV2; D call uncertain. V was clipped by 5 bases and J by 6 bases, with 14 bases between them. Germline V gene lookup returns CDR1 SNHLY and CDR2 FYNNEI. This CDR3 is built from 13 residues. The CDR3: CASSLPIDAEQYF. The CDR3 nucleotides are TGTGCCAGCAGTCTCCCTATCGACGCCGAGCAGTACTTC.

This sequence joins TRBV6-5 and TRBJ2-7, with D possibly being TRBD2 (6 bases). CDR1 MNHEY and CDR2 SVGAGI come from the germline V gene. The CDR3 has 14 amino acids. Trimming stripped 7 bases from V and 2 bases from J, with 15 bases between. The CDR3 nucleotides are TGTGCCAGCATTTTGAGACTAGGGCCCTACGAGCAGTACTTC. Residues: CASILRLGPYEQYF.

This clone was seen more than once but under ten times. The CDR3 here is CASSPGYEQYF. The CDR3 nucleotides are TGTGCCAGCAGCCCCGGGTACGAGCAGTACTTC. The V gene is TRBV7-9, the J gene TRBJ2-7; no firm D call. The germline gives CDR1 SEHNR, CDR2 FQNEAQ (reference sequence). Trimming shortened V by 5 bases and J by 4 bases, and 6 bases separated the two germline ends. The CDR3 is 11 residues long.

The CDR3 is CASSQQGGTEAFF. CDR3 DNA: TGTGCCAGCAGCCAACAGGGGGGGACTGAAGCTTTCTTT. The rearrangement uses TRBV27 and TRBJ1-1; 8 bases line up with TRBD1. The junction had 5 bases not matched to a gene; V was cut back by 6 bases and J by 5 bases. This CDR3 spans 13 amino acids. Germline CDR1 MNHEY, CDR2 SMNVEV (reference sequence).

This chain links TRBV27 with TRBJ1-1; tentative D call: TRBD1 (5 bases). The CDR3 consists of 15 residues. Trimming removed 1 base at V and 5 bases at J, with 14 bases between. Germline V gene lookup returns CDR1 MNHEY and CDR2 SMNVEV (reference sequence). The CDR3 reads CASSLFGTQRTEAFF. The CDR3 nucleotides read TGTGCCAGCAGTTTATTTGGGACCCAGAGGACTGAAGCTTTCTTT.

The gene calls are TRBV30 and TRBJ2-5; D not certain. Looked up from germline, CDR1 is GTSNPN and CDR2 is SVGIG (reference sequence). This CDR3 contains 15 residues. Trimming removed 8 bases at V and 5 bases at J, with 24 bases between. Here the CDR3 DNA reads TGTGCCGGTCGGGCTCCGGGCACGCTATGGGAGACCCAGTACTTC. Its translation: CAGRAPGTLWETQYF.